The 26 T cell receptor beta chains given below trace back to one sample, sequenced in a study of beta chain features in type 1 diabetes. Findings of the study overall: Shorter TCRB CDR3s, moderately but significantly so, were found in Type 1 diabetes patients in all four CD4+ subsets.

Expressed TCRB transcripts were sequenced after all isolated RNA was converted to cDNA. The method was immunoSEQ multiplex PCR; TCRdb's version includes in-frame clones alone and lacks a portion of them. The table has around 710,000 clones, around an eighth seen once. Their cognate antigens are unknown. The material sequenced was naive CD4+ T cells from blood. These receptors all come from a man in his thirties or forties with type 1 diabetes.

The CDR3 loop reads CASSTHGSGANVLTF. DNA for the CDR3: TGTGCCAGCAGCACACACGGCTCTGGGGCCAACGTCCTGACTTTC. V gene TRBV28 combines with J gene TRBJ2-6; no firm D call. Germline loops: CDR1 MDHEN, CDR2 SYDVKM. CDR3 size: 15 residues. Deletions cut 6 bases from V and 0 bases from J, with 9 bases between.

This clone appeared a few times. Other DNA sequences within the sample encode an identical CDR3. The rearrangement links TRBV5-1 to TRBJ2-7; D remains unclear. V lost 0 bases to trimming and J lost 4 bases, with 11 bases between them. The CDR3 has 14 amino acids. Germline V gene sequence: CDR1 SGHRS, CDR2 YFSETQ. The CDR3 region is CASSLAGDPYEQYF. DNA of the CDR3: TGCGCCAGCAGCTTGGCTGGAGACCCGTACGAGCAGTACTTC.

The chain uses TRBV6-5 and TRBJ1-2; D possibly corresponds to TRBD1 (5 bases). With 6 bases removed from V and 7 bases from J, the gap between germline ends came to 15 bases. Germline V gene data show CDR1 as MNHEY and CDR2 as SVGAGI. The CDR3 covers 13 residues. CDR3 sequence reads: CASSHSRDRGYTF. DNA of the CDR3: TGTGCCAGCAGCCACAGCCGGGACCGTGGCTACACCTTC.

This chain uses TRBV5-4 with TRBJ1-1, with a tentative D call TRBD1 (6 bases). The germline V gene encodes CDR1 SGHNT and CDR2 YYREEE (reference sequence). Trimming cost V 0 bases and J 1 base, with 7 bases left between them. This CDR3 spans 14 amino acids. The CDR3 nucleotides are TGTGCCAGCAGCTTGGGGGGGCAGAACACTGAAGCTTTCTTT. Translation gives CASSLGGQNTEAFF.

The rearrangement links TRBV27 to TRBJ1-1, with D possibly being TRBD1 (5 bases). The CDR3 spans 17 residues. Germline V gene data show CDR1 as MNHEY and CDR2 as SMNVEV (reference sequence). Trimming removed 6 bases at V and 2 bases at J, with 22 bases between. The CDR3 DNA follows: TGTGCCAGCAGCTCCCCCAGAAAGGGGAGGGAAAACACTGAAGCTTTCTTT. This encodes CASSSPRKGRENTEAFF.

This chain connects TRBV5-4 to TRBJ2-7; 8 nucleotides align to TRBD1. CDR1 is SGHNT and CDR2 is YYREEE in the germline V gene (reference sequence). The CDR3 loop spans 14 amino acids. The V gene end was trimmed by 4 bases and the J gene end by 2 bases; junction bases not matched to a gene: 5. CDR3 protein: CASSPDRATYEQYF. The CDR3 nucleotides read TGTGCCAGCAGCCCGGACAGGGCAACCTACGAGCAGTACTTC.

The chain recombines TRBV30 with TRBJ2-5, with D unclear. The CDR3 length is 12 residues. V was cut by 1 base and J by 0 bases, with 3 bases left in between. Germline V gene lookup returns CDR1 GTSNPN and CDR2 SVGIG (reference sequence). For the CDR3, the DNA is TGTGCCTGGAGTGATGACCAAGAGACCCAGTACTTC. This sequence encodes CAWSDDQETQYF.

This clone has only a few counts. The gene calls are TRBV25-1 and TRBJ1-6, with a weak D call TRBD1 (5 bases). The germline V and J ends were trimmed by 3 bases and 6 bases, with 9 bases remaining between them. This CDR3 contains 14 residues. The germline V gene has CDR1 MGHDK and CDR2 SYGVNS. The CDR3 coding sequence is TGTGCCAGCAGTGATGTCCAGGGTAATTCACCCCTCCACTTT. Protein sequence: CASSDVQGNSPLHF.

This sequence joins TRBV6-4 and TRBJ2-1, with unresolved D. V was trimmed by 7 bases and J by 9 bases, leaving 10 bases between them. Germline V lookup: CDR1 MRHNA, CDR2 SNTAGT. The CDR3 runs to 11 residues. The CDR3 DNA reads as TGTGCCAGCACCCACAACGGTGAGCAGTTCTTC. Translating gives CASTHNGEQFF.

The J gene is TRBJ1-3, the V gene TRBV7-2, with a possible D match to TRBD1 (6 bases). Trimming shortened V by 5 bases and J by 0 bases, and 8 bases separated the two germline ends. The CDR3 is 14 residues long. The germline gives CDR1 SGHTA, CDR2 FQGNSA. The CDR3 protein is CASSVGGSGNTIYF. Here the CDR3 DNA reads TGTGCCAGCAGCGTAGGGGGCTCTGGAAACACCATATATTTT.

This chain joins TRBV6-5 and TRBJ2-5; TRBD1 matches at 8 bases. The germline V gene has CDR1 MNHEY and CDR2 SVGAGI. The CDR3 is 15 residues long. The V and J ends lost 5 bases and 1 base, in that order; junction bases with no gene match: 6. DNA for the CDR3: TGTGCCAGCAGTCATCAGGGGGCTGGCCAAGAGACCCAGTACTTC. It specifies CASSHQGAGQETQYF.

The genes are TRBV7-2 and TRBJ1-5; the match to TRBD1 covers 7 bases. V shed 5 bases, J shed 2 bases, and the junction held 3 bases outside the gene matches. CDR3 size: 14 residues. The V gene's germline CDR1 is SGHTA and CDR2 FQGNSA. The CDR3 loop is CASSPGQGNQPQHF. The CDR3 region has the DNA TGTGCCAGCAGCCCAGGACAGGGCAATCAGCCCCAGCATTTT.

The chain couples TRBV5-1 to TRBJ1-2; 7 bases agree with TRBD1. Trimming removed 4 bases from V and 4 bases from J; junction bases left unmatched: 7. CDR1 and CDR2 (germline): SGHRS, YFSETQ. This CDR3 comprises 14 residues. CDR3 DNA sequence: TGCGCCAGCAGCGCGACACAGGGGATCTATGGCTACACCTTC. Amino acid sequence: CASSATQGIYGYTF. The full variable domain, in which reference TRBV5-1 and TRBJ1-2 provide the parts outside the CDR3, is KAGVTQTPRYLIKTRGQQVTLSCSPISGHRSVSWYQQTPGQGLQFLFEYFSETQRNKGNFPGRFSGRQFSNSRSEMNVSTLELGDSALYLCASSATQGIYGYTFGSGTRLTVV.

DNA for the CDR3: TGCAGCGCCGGGGACAGCTCCGGAAACACCATATATTTT. This codes for CSAGDSSGNTIYF. This chain joins TRBV29-1 and TRBJ1-3; 7 nucleotides align to TRBD1. Per the germline V gene, CDR1 is SQVTM and CDR2 is ANQGSEA. The CDR3 consists of 13 residues. The trim removed 7 bases at V and 4 bases at J, leaving 7 bases unmatched.

This clone was detected only once. V gene TRBV5-1 combines with J gene TRBJ2-1, with D tentatively TRBD1 (6 bases). The V and J ends lost 4 bases and 8 bases respectively, with 16 bases between them. The germline V gene encodes CDR1 SGHRS and CDR2 YFSETQ. The CDR3 is made up of 14 amino acids. For the CDR3, the DNA is TGCGCCAGCAGCCGAACAGGGTCTTATGATGAGCAGTTCTTC. It yields the protein CASSRTGSYDEQFF.

This clone was observed a handful of times. The rearrangement joins TRBV5-4 to TRBJ2-1; maybe TRBD2 (6 bases). V lost 4 bases, J lost 0 bases, and 17 bases lay in between. The V gene's germline CDR1 is SGHNT and CDR2 YYREEE (reference sequence). This CDR3 contains 17 residues. The CDR3 bases are TGTGCCAGCAGCCCTTTAAGGAGGGGTGTCTCCTACAATGAGCAGTTCTTC. It specifies CASSPLRRGVSYNEQFF.

This chain connects TRBV7-9 to TRBJ1-5; 7 bases match TRBD1. The CDR3 consists of 16 residues. Germline V CDR1 and CDR2: SEHNR, FQNEAQ (reference sequence). After removal of 4 bases from V and 3 bases from J, the junction contained 9 bases not matched to a gene. The CDR3 is CASSSSGGRDNQPQHF. The DNA for the CDR3 is TGTGCCAGCAGCTCTTCAGGGGGTAGGGACAATCAGCCCCAGCATTTT.

The chain couples TRBV5-1 to TRBJ2-1; 8 positions match TRBD1. Germline V gene data show CDR1 as SGHRS and CDR2 as YFSETQ. The CDR3 sequence is 15 residues long. V shed 4 bases and J 2 bases; nucleotides not matched to a gene: 5. DNA of the CDR3: TGCGCCAGCAGCCCCGGACAGGGCCCCTACAATGAGCAGTTCTTC. Translation: CASSPGQGPYNEQFF.

A word on this clone: The same CDR3 also results from other DNA sequences found in this sample. The genes are TRBV10-1 and TRBJ2-3, with D uncertain. Germline V gene sequence: CDR1 WNHNN, CDR2 SYGVQD (reference sequence). The CDR3 covers 13 residues. V was trimmed by 0 bases and J by 1 base, leaving 2 bases between them. The CDR3 DNA reads as TGCGCCAGCAGTGAGTCGGGCACAGATACGCAGTATTTT. Translated, it gives CASSESGTDTQYF.

CDR3 coding DNA: TGTGCCAGCAGTTACCGGACAGGGGCAACTGAAGCTTTCTTT. Its translation: CASSYRTGATEAFF. This chain links TRBV6-5 with TRBJ1-1; 9 bases match TRBD1. The CDR3 loop spans 14 amino acids. J was trimmed by 5 bases and V by 2 bases; bases with no gene match: 3. Germline lookup yields CDR1 MNHEY and CDR2 SVGAGI.

This clone was detected a few times. V usage is TRBV5-1 and J usage is TRBJ1-4; perhaps TRBD1 as D (5 bases). Germline V gives CDR1 SGHRS, CDR2 YFSETQ. The CDR3 totals 12 residues. Trimming cost V 3 bases and J 5 bases, with 5 bases left between them. The chain's CDR3 is CASSSGNEKLFF. CDR3 in DNA: TGCGCCAGCAGCTCAGGGAATGAAAAACTGTTTTTT.

The rearrangement uses TRBV7-2 and TRBJ2-7, with 9 bases lining up with TRBD1. The CDR3 loop spans 14 amino acids. CDR1 SGHTA and CDR2 FQGNSA come from the germline V gene. V was pared by 5 bases and J by 5 bases, with 7 bases of the junction left unmatched. The CDR3 DNA reads TGTGCCAGCAGCAATAAGGGACAGGGAGACGAGCAGTACTTC. It is translated as CASSNKGQGDEQYF.

This clone appeared a few times. The rearrangement links TRBV11-2 to TRBJ1-5; 9 bases fit TRBD1. The CDR3 totals 14 residues. Germline V CDR1 and CDR2: SGHAT, FQNNGV. J was trimmed by 5 bases and V by 4 bases; bases with no gene match: 3. This chain's CDR3 is CASSSRTGDQPQHF. DNA for the CDR3: TGTGCCAGCAGCTCCAGGACAGGGGATCAGCCCCAGCATTTT.

This clone has just a few counts. The genes are TRBV9 and TRBJ2-4; D tentatively reads TRBD1 or TRBD2 (5 bases each). Trimming shortened V by 0 bases and J by 8 bases, and 18 bases separated the two germline ends. There are 16 residues in the CDR3. The V gene's germline CDR1 is SGDLS and CDR2 YYNGEE. CDR3 amino acids: CASSVGVGEGLYIQYF. The DNA of the CDR3 is TGTGCCAGCAGCGTAGGAGTGGGTGAGGGGCTGTACATTCAGTACTTC. The variable domain in full, completed from reference TRBV9 and TRBJ2-4, reads DSGVTQTPKHLITATGQRVTLRCSPRSGDLSVYWYQQSLDQGLQFLIQYYNGEERAKGNILERFSAQQFPDLHSELNLSSLELGDSALYFCASSVGVGEGLYIQYFGAGTRLSVL.

This clone came up a few times. The chain has TRBV5-1 and TRBJ2-7, with D perhaps matching TRBD1 or TRBD2 (6 bases each). V lost 2 bases, J lost 5 bases, and 11 bases lay in between. Germline V CDR1 and CDR2: SGHRS, YFSETQ. CDR3 length: 13 residues. CDR3 sequence: CASSFSGGHEQYF. CDR3 sequence (DNA): TGCGCCAGCAGCTTTTCTGGGGGGCACGAGCAGTACTTC.

To note about this clone: The sample contains more than one DNA sequence encoding this CDR3. The chain is built from TRBV6-5 and TRBJ1-6; D is unresolved. Per germline, CDR1 MNHEY and CDR2 SVGAGI. Between the trimmed V and J ends, which lost 6 bases and 0 bases, there was a span of 6 bases. The length of the CDR3 is 14 residues. CDR3 sequence reads: CASSYSSYNSPLHF. The CDR3 DNA follows: TGTGCCAGCAGCTACAGCTCCTATAATTCACCCCTCCACTTT.